This TCR beta chain was obtained from a study of T cell responses to AZD1222 COVID-19 vaccine. Study conclusions and caveats: The study sampled repertoires only after the peak T cell response. Distributed over spike, vaccine-associated CD4 TCRs predominated at 160-218 and 743-854.

As concerns this clone: Its antigen is not known.

Germline V gene sequence: CDR1 MDHEN, CDR2 SYDVKM. This CDR3 contains 15 residues. The V end was cut by 10 bases, the J end by 3 bases, with 20 bases between. The method was immunoSEQ multiplex PCR; TCRdb's version includes in-frame clones alone and lacks a portion of them. The repertoire holds about 120,000 clones, with around 92% as singletons. The sequence came from an adult in good health. Sequencing was performed on peripheral blood, taken on day 0 of AZD1222 vaccination. J is TRBJ2-3 and V is TRBV28, with D perhaps matching TRBD2 (6 bases). CDR3 region: CATSGPSDLTDTQYF. CDR3 coding DNA: TGTGCCACCAGCGGGCCTAGCGATCTTACAGATACGCAGTATTTT.